This T cell receptor (beta chain) originates from a study of tumor-infiltrating lymphocytes in localized non-small cell lung cancer. Whole-study context: Some samples were collected after neoadjuvant chemotherapy; smokers, never-smokers and several histologies were included. Tumor tissue and non-adjacent uninvolved lung came from each patient.

General study findings and limits: Tumor T-cell fraction was not associated with recurrence-free survival.

Using immunoSEQ multiplex PCR, the repertoire was profiled, and TCRdb retains in-frame clones only, with some absent. This table holds 14,000 to 15,000 clones, roughly four fifths found once. Notes on this clone: The antigen remains unidentified.

Sequences were obtained from lung tumor tissue. The receptor was derived from a human donor with non-small cell lung cancer.

CDR3 DNA: TGCGCCAGCAGGCGGACAGGGGGCTCCCAAGAGACCCAGTACTTC. Residues: CASRRTGGSQETQYF. The V call is TRBV5-1, the J call TRBJ2-5; TRBD1 aligns across 11 bases. V gave up 5 bases and J gave up 1 base; unmatched junction bases: 4. CDR3 length equals 15 residues. Germline CDR1 and CDR2: SGHRS and YFSETQ. The full variable domain, completed using reference TRBV5-1 and TRBJ2-5, is KAGVTQTPRYLIKTRGQQVTLSCSPISGHRSVSWYQQTPGQGLQFLFEYFSETQRNKGNFPGRFSGRQFSNSRSEMNVSTLELGDSALYLCASRRTGGSQETQYFGPGTRLLVL.